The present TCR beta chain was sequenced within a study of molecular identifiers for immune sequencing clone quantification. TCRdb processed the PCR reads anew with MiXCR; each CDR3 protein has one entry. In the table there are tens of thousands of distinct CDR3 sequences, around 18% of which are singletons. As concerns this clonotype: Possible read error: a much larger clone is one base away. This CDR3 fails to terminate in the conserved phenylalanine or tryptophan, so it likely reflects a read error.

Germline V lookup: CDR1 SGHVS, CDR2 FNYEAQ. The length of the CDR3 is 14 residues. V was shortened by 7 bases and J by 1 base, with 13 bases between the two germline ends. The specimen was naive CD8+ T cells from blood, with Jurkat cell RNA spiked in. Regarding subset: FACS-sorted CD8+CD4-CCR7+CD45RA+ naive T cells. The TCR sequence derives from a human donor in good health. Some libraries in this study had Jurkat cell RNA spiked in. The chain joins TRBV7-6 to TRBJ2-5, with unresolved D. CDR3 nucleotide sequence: TGTGCCAGCACCCCCTCCAGGTTCCAAGAGACCCAGTACCTC. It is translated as CASTPSRFQETQYL.